The rows below give T cell receptor beta chains drawn from one sample of a study of blood T cell repertoires in COVID-19. Measured with immunoSEQ multiplex PCR; TCRdb has only the in-frame clones, and not every one. The repertoire consists of 250,000 or so clones, with roughly 77% occurring once and the leading ten covering 3.3%. The sequenced sample was peripheral blood. Receptor source: an elderly woman with acute or convalescent COVID-19. Both conserved end residues are part of each CDR3. A D gene is named only where the DNA matches it firmly. Size tells how often a clone was seen (once, few, many) or the class of an expanded clone, and some rows leave it out.

v_call: TRBV7-9
d_call: -
j_call: TRBJ2-7
clone_size: -
cdr3_aa: CAPSGTAYEQYF
cdr3_nt: TGTGCCCCAAGCGGCACCGCCTACGAGCAGTACTTC

v_call: TRBV10-3
d_call: TRBD1
j_call: TRBJ1-1
clone_size: -
cdr3_aa: CAISRTGLMNTEAFF
cdr3_nt: TGTGCCATCAGTCGGACAGGGCTCATGAACACTGAAGCTTTCTTT

v_call: TRBV11-2
d_call: -
j_call: TRBJ2-5
clone_size: -
cdr3_aa: CASSFLLLGETQYF
cdr3_nt: TGTGCCAGCAGCTTTCTCCTGCTCGGGGAGACCCAGTACTTC

v_call: TRBV6-2/TRBV6-3
d_call: TRBD1
j_call: TRBJ2-6
clone_size: -
cdr3_aa: CASSRTGAGANVLTF
cdr3_nt: TGTGCCAGCAGTCGCACAGGGGCAGGGGCCAACGTCCTGACTTTC

v_call: TRBV12-3/TRBV12-4
d_call: -
j_call: TRBJ2-4
clone_size: -
cdr3_aa: CAISGYAENIQYF
cdr3_nt: TGTGCCATCTCGGGGTATGCGGAAAACATTCAGTACTTC

v_call: TRBV7-8
d_call: TRBD2
j_call: TRBJ2-1
clone_size: -
cdr3_aa: CASSLARLAGGWEQFF
cdr3_nt: TGTGCCAGCAGCTTGGCGCGGCTAGCGGGGGGTTGGGAGCAGTTCTTC

v_call: TRBV5-4
d_call: TRBD1
j_call: TRBJ2-2
clone_size: -
cdr3_aa: CASSRSPGQGSGELFF
cdr3_nt: TGTGCCAGCAGCCGCTCACCGGGACAGGGTTCCGGGGAGCTGTTTTTT

v_call: TRBV28
d_call: TRBD1
j_call: TRBJ1-5
clone_size: -
cdr3_aa: CASRQGTYSNQPQHF
cdr3_nt: TGTGCCAGCAGACAGGGGACCTATAGCAATCAGCCCCAGCATTTT

v_call: TRBV2
d_call: TRBD1
j_call: TRBJ1-6
clone_size: -
cdr3_aa: CASTEDRAELHF
cdr3_nt: TGTGCCAGCACCGAGGACAGGGCAGAACTCCACTTT

v_call: TRBV4-2
d_call: -
j_call: TRBJ1-2
clone_size: -
cdr3_aa: CASSQGIGAQGYYGYTF
cdr3_nt: TGTGCCAGCAGCCAAGGAATTGGGGCGCAGGGGTACTATGGCTACACCTTC

v_call: TRBV7-9
d_call: -
j_call: TRBJ2-1
clone_size: few
cdr3_aa: CASSFGTAYNEQFF
cdr3_nt: TGTGCCAGCAGCTTCGGGACTGCCTACAATGAGCAGTTCTTC

v_call: TRBV2
d_call: -
j_call: TRBJ1-1
clone_size: few
cdr3_aa: CASSPGLTEAFF
cdr3_nt: TGTGCCAGCAGTCCAGGGCTGACTGAAGCTTTCTTT